The clone carrying this T cell receptor beta chain was recorded a few times. Its antigen is unknown. CDR3 length: 12 residues. Germline V gene sequence: CDR1 SQVTM, CDR2 ANQGSEA. The V end lost 6 bases, the J end lost 4 bases, and 11 bases lay between the germline ends. This entry is derived from a study of early T cells in non-severe SARS-CoV-2 infection. At the level of the study: The input, bulk RNA from unsorted whole blood, was sequenced, and chains were unpaired.

Attachment of unique molecular identifiers was made to individual cDNA molecules. TCRdb called the 5' RACE reads again in MiXCR, with one record for every CDR3 protein. The sample lists nearly 60,000 distinct CDR3 sequences, approximately 12% occurring once. General study findings and limits: VDJdb-based annotation leaned toward anti-spike CD8 responses and missed private and CD4 specificities.

The TCR was taken from an adult who was a healthcare worker with PCR-confirmed SARS-CoV-2 infection or an uninfected control (not recorded which). The chain recombines TRBV29-1 with TRBJ2-3; possibly TRBD2 for D (5 bases). Sequenced sample: whole blood. CDR3 in DNA: TGCAGCGTCCGGGCGGGCCCAGATACGCAGTATTTT. Residues: CSVRAGPDTQYF.